Each of the 31 T cell receptor beta chains below was sequenced from the same sample in a study of T cell repertoires in cytomegalovirus infection. TCRdb independently ran MiXCR on the reads; one entry per CDR3 protein. Among some 150,000 distinct CDR3 sequences listed, around a quarter were seen once. Sequencing was done on a sample of PBMCs. These receptors were obtained from a human donor in good health (CMV status not recorded). Some clones in this sample may be carry-over from other donors' samples.

This clonotype occurred a few times. The chain carries TRBV28 and TRBJ1-6; 8 bases align to TRBD1. Losses at the gene ends were 3 bases for V and 14 bases for J; bases not matched to a gene: 9. Germline assignment: CDR1 MDHEN and CDR2 SYDVKM. This CDR3 is built from 14 residues. CDR3 in DNA: TGTGCCAGCAGTTTGGACAGGGCGGTTCGGGCCCTCCACTTT. Its translation: CASSLDRAVRALHF.

This clonotype was detected a few times. The chain links TRBV7-2 to TRBJ2-7, with unresolved D. CDR3 size: 11 residues. V lost 6 bases, J lost 6 bases, and 9 bases lay in between. Germline V lookup: CDR1 SGHTA, CDR2 FQGNSA. CDR3 sequence reads: CASRIKAEQYF. The CDR3 bases are TGTGCCAGCAGAATCAAGGCCGAGCAGTACTTC.

This clonotype came up many times. The J gene is TRBJ2-3, the V gene TRBV5-1; D tentatively reads TRBD1 or TRBD2 (5 bases each). This CDR3 region has 17 residues. Germline CDR1 is SGHRS and CDR2 is YFSETQ. V lost 4 bases to trimming and J lost 6 bases, with 24 bases between them. CDR3 coding DNA: TGCGCCAGCAGCCACGACAAGACAGCGGAAGGAGCGGATACGCAGTATTTT. It codes for CASSHDKTAEGADTQYF.

V and J are TRBV28 and TRBJ1-2; TRBD1 matches at 7 bases. The germline V gene encodes CDR1 MDHEN and CDR2 SYDVKM. The CDR3 extends over 17 amino acids. V shed 5 bases and J 3 bases; nucleotides not matched to a gene: 15. Here the CDR3 reads CASSLNFGRDRHYGYTF. Here the CDR3 DNA reads TGTGCCAGCAGTCTCAACTTCGGCCGGGACAGACACTATGGCTACACCTTC.

This chain uses TRBV7-6 with TRBJ2-1; perhaps TRBD2 as D (5 bases). The V gene's germline CDR1 is SGHVS and CDR2 FNYEAQ. This CDR3 is 12 amino acids long. Trimming shortened V by 1 base and J by 8 bases, and 6 bases separated the two germline ends. CDR3 nucleotide sequence: TGTGCCAGCAGCTTAGGAGGGCATGAGCAGTTCTTC. This encodes CASSLGGHEQFF.

This clonotype was picked up a small number of times. The chain employs TRBV20-1 and TRBJ2-3; no definite D call. CDR3 length: 13 amino acids. Trimming pared 6 bases from V and 0 bases from J, leaving 10 bases between. From germline, CDR1 is DFQATT and CDR2 SNEGSKA (reference sequence). CDR3 amino acids: CSARDPSTDTQYF. CDR3 bases: TGCAGTGCCCGTGATCCCAGCACAGATACGCAGTATTTT.

The sample holds a few counts of this clonotype. The V call is TRBV2, the J call TRBJ1-6; no clear D gene. The CDR3 extends over 15 amino acids. Germline V CDR1 and CDR2: SNHLY, FYNNEI. V lost 8 bases and J 3 bases, leaving 14 bases between the germline ends. CDR3 sequence reads: CASLASRGYNSPLHF. The CDR3 region has the DNA TGTGCCAGCCTAGCATCCCGGGGCTATAATTCACCCCTCCACTTT.

Details on this clonotype: This may be a read error, as it is one base from a much larger clone. The rearrangement uses TRBV7-8 and TRBJ2-1, with 7 bases aligning to TRBD2. Germline V gene data show CDR1 as SGHVS and CDR2 as FQNEAQ. The length of the CDR3 is 15 residues. CDR3 nucleotides: TGTGACAGCAGCCCTGGCGGCGGGAGAACGTATGAGCAGTTCTTC. Protein sequence: CDSSPGGGRTYEQFF.

This rearrangement joins TRBV3-1 to TRBJ1-2; a weak D match, TRBD1 (5 bases). CDR3 length: 15 residues. The ends were cut back, 5 bases at V and 1 base at J, with 14 bases in the middle. The germline gives CDR1 LGHDT, CDR2 YNNKEL (reference sequence). The CDR3 bases are TGTGCCAGCAGCGTCCGGGACCGAAGTAACTATGGCTACACCTTC. It is translated as CASSVRDRSNYGYTF.

This clonotype came up a few times. V is TRBV10-2 and J is TRBJ1-6; 7 bases are shared with TRBD1. V lost 4 bases to trimming and J lost 9 bases; unmatched junction nucleotides: 6. The CDR3 runs 14 residues. The germline CDR1 and CDR2 sequences are WSHSY and SAAADI. CDR3 protein: CASSGQGLGSPLHF. CDR3 coding DNA: TGCGCCAGCAGTGGACAGGGTTTAGGTTCACCCCTCCACTTT.

In its sample, this clonotype was seen a few times. This chain uses TRBV10-3 with TRBJ2-5; possibly TRBD1 for D (6 bases). Germline CDR1 ENHRY, CDR2 SYGVKD. The CDR3 is 11 amino acids. Trimming took 6 bases from V and 4 from J, leaving 6 bases between them. The CDR3 DNA is TGTGCCATCAGGACAGGAGAGACCCAGTACTTC. It specifies CAIRTGETQYF.

The chain joins TRBV7-6 to TRBJ2-2; 9 bases agree with TRBD1. Unmatched junction bases numbered 6, after V lost 4 bases and J lost 6 bases. The CDR3 has 15 residues. Germline loops: CDR1 SGHVS, CDR2 FNYEAQ. CDR3: CASSSRGQGAGELFF. CDR3 DNA: TGTGCCAGCAGCTCAAGGGGACAGGGCGCCGGGGAGCTGTTTTTT.

There are many counts of this clonotype. This sequence joins TRBV28 and TRBJ1-1, with D tentatively TRBD1 (5 bases). The V gene's germline CDR1 is MDHEN and CDR2 SYDVKM. This CDR3 region has 14 residues. V was clipped by 4 bases and J by 3 bases, with 12 bases between them. CDR3 protein: CASSYPDTYTEAFF. Written as DNA, the CDR3 is TGTGCCAGCAGTTATCCGGACACTTACACTGAAGCTTTCTTT.

This clonotype was seen ten or more times. The chain has TRBV12-3 or TRBV12-4 and TRBJ1-1, with a tentative D call TRBD1 (6 bases). Trimming cost V 3 bases and J 2 bases, with 16 bases left between them. The CDR3 contains 16 residues. This CDR3 reads CASSFRTVGVNTEAFF. The CDR3 bases are TGTGCCAGCAGTTTTCGGACAGTTGGGGTCAACACTGAAGCTTTCTTT.

This clonotype has more than one count but fewer than ten. The V gene is TRBV28, the J gene TRBJ2-5, with D hard to call. This CDR3 spans 14 amino acids. Germline CDR1 reads MDHEN; CDR2 reads SYDVKM. The germline V and J ends were trimmed by 8 bases and 5 bases, with 18 bases remaining between them. The DNA of the CDR3 is TGTGCCAGCCACTCGGGTCTAACGTGGGAGACCCAGTACTTC. Residues: CASHSGLTWETQYF.

The rearrangement joins TRBV4-1 to TRBJ1-1, with D possibly TRBD1 on 6 matching bases. V shed 4 bases and J shed 4 bases, with 13 bases lying between them. Germline V gene data show CDR1 as MGHRA and CDR2 as YSYEKL. CDR3 length: 14 amino acids. The CDR3 is CASSLEGGGTEAFF. For the CDR3, the DNA is TGCGCCAGCAGCCTGGAGGGGGGAGGCACTGAAGCTTTCTTT.

This clonotype was recorded at least ten times. V usage is TRBV7-2 and J usage is TRBJ2-5, with D perhaps TRBD1 (6 bases). CDR1 is SGHTA and CDR2 is FQGNSA in the germline V gene. Trimming shortened V by 4 bases and J by 4 bases, and 13 bases separated the two germline ends. The CDR3 has 14 amino acids. CDR3 sequence (DNA): TGTGCCAGCAGCTCGCAGGGGTACGGAGAGACCCAGTACTTC. This translates into CASSSQGYGETQYF.

The chain joins TRBV7-2 to TRBJ2-5; TRBD1 agrees at 9 bases. Per the germline V gene, CDR1 is SGHTA and CDR2 is FQGNSA. The CDR3 has 15 residues. Trimming removed 3 bases from V and 1 base from J; junction bases left unmatched: 3. Written as DNA, the CDR3 is TGTGCCAGCAGCTTGCTACAGGGGGCCCAAGAGACCCAGTACTTC. Translation gives CASSLLQGAQETQYF.

The V call is TRBV7-3, the J call TRBJ2-3, with D possibly being TRBD2 (6 bases). V lost 5 bases, J lost 0 bases, and 12 bases lay in between. CDR1 is SGHTA and CDR2 is FQGTGA in the germline V gene. The CDR3 runs 15 residues. The CDR3 reads CASSAGLSSTDTQYF. CDR3 nucleotide sequence: TGTGCCAGCAGCGCCGGACTATCTAGCACAGATACGCAGTATTTT.

V and J are TRBV7-3 and TRBJ2-2; 7 nucleotides agree with TRBD1. The CDR3 is 14 residues long. The V gene end was trimmed by 6 bases and the J gene end by 3 bases; junction bases not matched to a gene: 4. CDR1 is SGHTA, CDR2 FQGTGA, per germline. In DNA, the CDR3 is TGTGCCAGCAGAAGACAGGGATACACCGGGGAGCTGTTTTTT. It codes for CASRRQGYTGELFF.

The V gene is TRBV6-6, the J gene TRBJ2-1; D is perhaps TRBD1 or TRBD2 (6 bases each). CDR1 is MNHNY, CDR2 SVGAGI, per germline (reference sequence). The CDR3 loop spans 13 amino acids. Trimming stripped 2 bases from V and 9 bases from J, with 11 bases between. The CDR3 reads CASSYEGGFEQFF. DNA for the CDR3: TGTGCCAGCAGTTACGAGGGGGGTTTTGAGCAGTTCTTC.

V is TRBV7-3 and J is TRBJ2-7; 7 bases fit TRBD1. The junction had 4 bases not matched to a gene; V was cut back by 2 bases and J by 3 bases. Germline CDR1 reads SGHTA; CDR2 reads FQGTGA. The CDR3 covers 14 residues. CDR3 region: CASSLVGQNYEQYF. The CDR3 nucleotides read TGTGCCAGCAGCTTAGTGGGACAGAACTACGAGCAGTACTTC.

In this sample, this clonotype turned up a few times. This CDR3 reads CASSWQDEGTTYEQYF. For the CDR3, the DNA is TGTGCCAGCAGCTGGCAAGACGAGGGGACCACCTACGAGCAGTACTTC. J is TRBJ2-7 and V is TRBV7-3; D tentatively reads TRBD1 or TRBD2 (5 bases each). Germline V CDR1 and CDR2: SGHTA, FQGTGA. The CDR3 is 16 amino acids. Deletions cut 4 bases from V and 2 bases from J, with 18 bases between.

This clonotype occurred a few times. The chain couples TRBV24-1 to TRBJ1-5, with a tentative D call TRBD1 (5 bases). V was trimmed by 4 bases and J by 5 bases, leaving 8 bases between them. The germline V gene has CDR1 KGHDR and CDR2 SFDVKD. The CDR3 runs 13 residues. Here the CDR3 DNA reads TGTGCCACCAGTGAAGACAGTCATCAGCCCCAGCATTTT. It codes for CATSEDSHQPQHF.

This clonotype was seen only a few times. The V and J genes are TRBV5-4 and TRBJ2-3; D remains ambiguous. The CDR3 has 13 amino acids. Trimming took off 6 bases at V and 5 bases at J, with 13 bases between the two ends. Germline lookup yields CDR1 SGHNT and CDR2 YYREEE (reference sequence). The CDR3 here is CASIPPAGDTQYF. The CDR3 nucleotides read TGTGCCAGCATCCCACCGGCCGGAGATACGCAGTATTTT. Supplemented by reference TRBV5-4 and TRBJ2-3, the full variable domain reads ETGVTQSPTHLIKTRGQQVTLRCSSQSGHNTVSWYQQALGQGPQFIFQYYREEENGRGNFPPRFSGLQFPNYSSELNVNALELDDSALYLCASIPPAGDTQYFGPGTRLTVL.

This chain connects TRBV3-1 to TRBJ2-5, with 7 positions matching TRBD2. The germline V gene has CDR1 LGHDT and CDR2 YNNKEL (reference sequence). This CDR3 is 14 amino acids long. V gave up 3 bases and J gave up 3 bases; unmatched junction bases: 4. The DNA for the CDR3 is TGTGCCAGCAGCCATTCCCTAGCGGAAGAGACCCAGTACTTC. It yields the protein CASSHSLAEETQYF.

This clonotype was seen a handful of times. This chain connects TRBV7-8 to TRBJ1-4; TRBD1 might be the D (5 bases). Germline V gene lookup returns CDR1 SGHVS and CDR2 FQNEAQ. This CDR3 is built from 16 residues. Trimming took 1 base from V and 3 from J, leaving 12 bases between them. CDR3 nucleotide sequence: TGTGCCAGCAGCTTAGTGCGGGCAGGGCCTAATGAAAAACTGTTTTTT. The encoded protein is CASSLVRAGPNEKLFF.

This clonotype was observed many times. DNA for the CDR3: TGTGCCAGCAGCTCCGACAGGAATCAGCCCCAGCATTTT. Its protein is CASSSDRNQPQHF. The V and J genes are TRBV7-2 and TRBJ1-5, with D perhaps matching TRBD1 (6 bases). The CDR3 covers 13 residues. Trimming removed 4 bases from V and 4 bases from J, with 8 bases in between. Germline values: CDR1 SGHTA, CDR2 FQGNSA.

The V gene is TRBV6-2 or TRBV6-3, the J gene TRBJ2-2, with D perhaps matching TRBD1 (5 bases). CDR3 length: 15 residues. Per germline, CDR1 MNHEY and CDR2 SVGEGT. Trimming pared 7 bases from V and 3 bases from J, leaving 15 bases between. The CDR3 sequence: CASTNPPGYTGELFF. The CDR3, as DNA: TGTGCCAGCACAAACCCTCCAGGGTACACCGGGGAGCTGTTTTTT.

A few counts support this clonotype. The V call is TRBV20-1, the J call TRBJ2-7, with TRBD2 identical over 10 bases. J was trimmed by 2 bases and V by 3 bases; bases with no gene match: 7. The CDR3 contains 15 residues. Germline values: CDR1 DFQATT, CDR2 SNEGSKA (reference sequence). CDR3 in amino acids: CSARRASGGAYEQYF. The DNA of the CDR3 is TGCAGTGCTAGGAGAGCAAGCGGGGGGGCCTACGAGCAGTACTTC.

Concerning this clonotype: A much larger clone is a single base away; this may be a read error. The chain recombines TRBV7-9 with TRBJ1-1; D may be TRBD1 (6 bases). Germline values: CDR1 SEHNR, CDR2 FQNEAQ (reference sequence). CDR3 length: 18 amino acids. V lost 7 bases, J lost 1 base, and 25 bases lay in between. The CDR3: CASTRDVSWGAKNTEAFF. The CDR3, as DNA: TGTGCCAGCACCCGGGATGTTTCTTGGGGGGCCAAGAACACTGAAGCTTTCTTT.